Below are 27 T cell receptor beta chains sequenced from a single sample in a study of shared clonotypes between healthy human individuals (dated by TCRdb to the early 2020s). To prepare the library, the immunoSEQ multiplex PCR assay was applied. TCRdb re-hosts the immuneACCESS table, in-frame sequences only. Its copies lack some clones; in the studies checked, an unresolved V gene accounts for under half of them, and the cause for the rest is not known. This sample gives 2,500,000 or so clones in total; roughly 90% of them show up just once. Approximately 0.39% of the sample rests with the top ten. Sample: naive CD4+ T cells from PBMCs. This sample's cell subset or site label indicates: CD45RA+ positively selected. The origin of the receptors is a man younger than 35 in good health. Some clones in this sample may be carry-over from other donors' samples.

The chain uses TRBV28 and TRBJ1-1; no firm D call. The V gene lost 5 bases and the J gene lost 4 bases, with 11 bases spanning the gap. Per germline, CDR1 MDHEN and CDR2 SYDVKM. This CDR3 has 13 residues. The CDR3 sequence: CASSGFSGTEAFF. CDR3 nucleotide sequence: TGTGCCAGCAGTGGGTTCTCGGGCACTGAAGCTTTCTTT.

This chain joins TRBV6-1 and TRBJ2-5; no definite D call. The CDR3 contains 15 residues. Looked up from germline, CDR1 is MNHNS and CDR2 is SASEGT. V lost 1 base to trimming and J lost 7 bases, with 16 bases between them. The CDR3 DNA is TGTGCCAGCAGTGAAGAAGAGATAGGATCGGGGACCCAGTACTTC. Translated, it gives CASSEEEIGSGTQYF.

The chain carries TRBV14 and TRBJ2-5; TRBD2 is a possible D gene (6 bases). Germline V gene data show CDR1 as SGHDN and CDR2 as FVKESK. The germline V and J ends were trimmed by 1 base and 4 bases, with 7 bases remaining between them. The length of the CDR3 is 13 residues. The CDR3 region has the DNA TGTGCCAGCAGCCAAGGGGGAGGAGAGACCCAGTACTTC. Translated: CASSQGGGETQYF.

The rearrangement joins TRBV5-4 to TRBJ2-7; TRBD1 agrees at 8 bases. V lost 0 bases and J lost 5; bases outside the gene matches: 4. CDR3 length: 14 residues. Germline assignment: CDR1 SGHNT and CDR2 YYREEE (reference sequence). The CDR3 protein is CASSLARGRNEQYF. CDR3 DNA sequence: TGTGCCAGCAGCTTGGCCAGGGGGCGAAACGAGCAGTACTTC. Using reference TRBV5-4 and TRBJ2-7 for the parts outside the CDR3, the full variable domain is ETGVTQSPTHLIKTRGQQVTLRCSSQSGHNTVSWYQQALGQGPQFIFQYYREEENGRGNFPPRFSGLQFPNYSSELNVNALELDDSALYLCASSLARGRNEQYFGPGTRLTVT.

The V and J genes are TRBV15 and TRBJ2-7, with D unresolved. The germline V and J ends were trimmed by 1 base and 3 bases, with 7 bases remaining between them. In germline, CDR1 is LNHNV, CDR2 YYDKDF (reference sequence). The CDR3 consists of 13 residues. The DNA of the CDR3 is TGTGCCACCAGCAGAGGTCCCAGCTACGAGCAGTACTTC. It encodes CATSRGPSYEQYF. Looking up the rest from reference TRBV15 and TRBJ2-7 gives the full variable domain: DAMVIQNPRYQVTQFGKPVTLSCSQTLNHNVMYWYQQKSSQAPKLLFHYYDKDFNNEADTPDNFQSRRPNTSFCFLDIRSPGLGDTAMYLCATSRGPSYEQYFGPGTRLTVT.

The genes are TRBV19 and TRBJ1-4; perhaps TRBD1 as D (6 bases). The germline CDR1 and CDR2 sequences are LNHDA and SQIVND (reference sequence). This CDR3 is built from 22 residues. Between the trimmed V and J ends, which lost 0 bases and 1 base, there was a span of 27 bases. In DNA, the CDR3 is TGTGCCAGTAGTATAGATGCCCACCGGCAGGGGTCTCGTTGGAAAACTAATGAAAAACTGTTTTTT. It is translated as CASSIDAHRQGSRWKTNEKLFF.

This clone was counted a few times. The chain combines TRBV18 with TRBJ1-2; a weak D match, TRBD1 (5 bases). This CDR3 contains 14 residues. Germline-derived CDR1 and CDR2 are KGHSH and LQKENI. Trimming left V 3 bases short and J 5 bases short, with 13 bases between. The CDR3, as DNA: TGTGCCAGCTCACCCTTAGACAGCCTTTATGGCTACACCTTC. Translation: CASSPLDSLYGYTF. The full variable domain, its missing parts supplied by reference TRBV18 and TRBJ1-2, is NAGVMQNPRHLVRRRGQEARLRCSPMKGHSHVYWYRQLPEEGLKFMVYLQKENIIDESGMPKERFSAEFPKEGPSILRIQQVVRGDSAAYFCASSPLDSLYGYTFGSGTRLTVV.

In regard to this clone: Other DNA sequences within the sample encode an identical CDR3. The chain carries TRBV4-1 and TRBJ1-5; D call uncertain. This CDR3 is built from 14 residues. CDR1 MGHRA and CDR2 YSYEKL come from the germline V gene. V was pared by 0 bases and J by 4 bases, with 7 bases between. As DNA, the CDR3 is TGCGCCAGCAGCCAAGATGGGAGGAATCAGCCCCAGCATTTT. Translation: CASSQDGRNQPQHF.

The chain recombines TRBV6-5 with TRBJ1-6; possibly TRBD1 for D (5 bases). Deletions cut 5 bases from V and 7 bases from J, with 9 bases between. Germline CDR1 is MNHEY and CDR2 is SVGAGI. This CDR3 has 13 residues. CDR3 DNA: TGTGCCAGCAGTGGCAGGACAAATTCACCCCTCCACTTT. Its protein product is CASSGRTNSPLHF.

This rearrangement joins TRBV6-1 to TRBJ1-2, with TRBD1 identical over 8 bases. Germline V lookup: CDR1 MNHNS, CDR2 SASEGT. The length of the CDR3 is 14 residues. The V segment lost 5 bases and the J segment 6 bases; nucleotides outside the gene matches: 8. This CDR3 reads CASSRRGQAHGYTF. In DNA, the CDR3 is TGTGCCAGCAGTCGGAGGGGACAGGCCCATGGCTACACCTTC.

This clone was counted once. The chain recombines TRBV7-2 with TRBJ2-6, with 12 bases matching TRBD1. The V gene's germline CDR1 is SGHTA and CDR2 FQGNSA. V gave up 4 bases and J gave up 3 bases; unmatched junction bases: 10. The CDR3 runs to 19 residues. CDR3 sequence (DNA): TGTGCCAGCAGCTCCGCACCGGGACAGGGGGCTATTGGGGCCAACGTCCTGACTTTC. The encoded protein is CASSSAPGQGAIGANVLTF.

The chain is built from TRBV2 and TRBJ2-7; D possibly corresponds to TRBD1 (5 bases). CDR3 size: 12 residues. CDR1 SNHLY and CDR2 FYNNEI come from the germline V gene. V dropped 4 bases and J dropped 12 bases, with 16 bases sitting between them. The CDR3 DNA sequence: TGTGCCAGCAGTGGATCCTTCGACAGACGGTACTTC. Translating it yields CASSGSFDRRYF.

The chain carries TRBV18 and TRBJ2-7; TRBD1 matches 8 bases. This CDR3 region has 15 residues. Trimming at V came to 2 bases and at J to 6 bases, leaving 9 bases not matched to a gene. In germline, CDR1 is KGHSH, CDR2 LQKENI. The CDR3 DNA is TGTGCCAGCTCACCAGTCGGGACAGGCGGTCTCGAGCAGTACTTC. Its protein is CASSPVGTGGLEQYF.

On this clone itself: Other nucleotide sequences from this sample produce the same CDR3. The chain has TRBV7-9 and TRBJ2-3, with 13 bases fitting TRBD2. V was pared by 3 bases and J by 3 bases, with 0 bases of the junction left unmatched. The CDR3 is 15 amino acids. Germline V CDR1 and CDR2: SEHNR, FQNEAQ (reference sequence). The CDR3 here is CASSLGLAGTDTQYF. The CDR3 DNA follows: TGTGCCAGCAGCTTGGGACTAGCGGGGACAGATACGCAGTATTTT.

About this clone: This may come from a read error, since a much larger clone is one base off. CDR3 sequence (DNA): TGTGCCAGCAGCTTATCAGATACGCAGTATTTT. It encodes CASSLSDTQYF. The chain has TRBV7-3 and TRBJ2-3; no definite D call. CDR1 SGHTA and CDR2 FQGTGA come from the germline V gene. Trimming shortened V by 2 bases and J by 4 bases, and 1 base separated the two germline ends. This CDR3 contains 11 residues.

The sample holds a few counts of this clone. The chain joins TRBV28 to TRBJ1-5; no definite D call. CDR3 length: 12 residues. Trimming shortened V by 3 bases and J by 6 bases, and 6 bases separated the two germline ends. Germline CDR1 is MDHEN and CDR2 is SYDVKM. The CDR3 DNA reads TGTGCCAGCAGTTTGATCTTTCAGCCCCAGCATTTT. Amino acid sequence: CASSLIFQPQHF.

Here the CDR3 DNA reads TGTGCCAGCACCCTCGGGGGGGGGATCACAGATACGCAGTATTTT. As protein: CASTLGGGITDTQYF. The rearrangement links TRBV28 to TRBJ2-3; 8 positions agree with TRBD2. This CDR3 is built from 15 residues. The ends lost 7 bases at V and 2 bases at J; junction bases unmatched: 8. Germline V gene data show CDR1 as MDHEN and CDR2 as SYDVKM.

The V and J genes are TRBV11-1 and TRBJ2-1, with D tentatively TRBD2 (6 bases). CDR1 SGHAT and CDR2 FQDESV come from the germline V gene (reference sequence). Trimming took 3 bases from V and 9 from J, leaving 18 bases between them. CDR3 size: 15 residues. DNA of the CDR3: TGTGCCAGCAGCTTTTCTGGGACTCACCGGGGTGAGCAGTTCTTC. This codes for CASSFSGTHRGEQFF.

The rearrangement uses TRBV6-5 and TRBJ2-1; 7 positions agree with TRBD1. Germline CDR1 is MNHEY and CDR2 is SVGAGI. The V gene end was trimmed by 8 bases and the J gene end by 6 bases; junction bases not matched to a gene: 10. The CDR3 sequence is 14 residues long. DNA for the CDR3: TGTGCCAGCTCTTTTCGAGGACAGGCCAATGAGCAGTTCTTC. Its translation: CASSFRGQANEQFF.

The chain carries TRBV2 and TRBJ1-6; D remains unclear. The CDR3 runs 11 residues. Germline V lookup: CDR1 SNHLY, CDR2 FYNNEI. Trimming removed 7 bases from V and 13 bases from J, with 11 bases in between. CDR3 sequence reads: CASMVVAPLHF. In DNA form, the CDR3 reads TGTGCCAGCATGGTCGTAGCTCCCCTCCACTTT.

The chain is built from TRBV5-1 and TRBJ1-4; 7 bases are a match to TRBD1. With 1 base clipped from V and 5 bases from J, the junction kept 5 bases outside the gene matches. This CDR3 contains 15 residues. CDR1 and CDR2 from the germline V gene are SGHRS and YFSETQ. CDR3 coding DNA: TGCGCCAGCAGCTTGCTGGGACAGCTAAATGAAAAACTGTTTTTT. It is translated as CASSLLGQLNEKLFF.

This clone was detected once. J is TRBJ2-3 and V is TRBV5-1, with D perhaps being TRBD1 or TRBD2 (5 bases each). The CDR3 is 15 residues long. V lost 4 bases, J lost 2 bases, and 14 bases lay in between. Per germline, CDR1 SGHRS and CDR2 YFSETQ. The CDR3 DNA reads TGCGCCAGCAGCCCCGGGACGATAAACACAGATACGCAGTATTTT. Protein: CASSPGTINTDTQYF.

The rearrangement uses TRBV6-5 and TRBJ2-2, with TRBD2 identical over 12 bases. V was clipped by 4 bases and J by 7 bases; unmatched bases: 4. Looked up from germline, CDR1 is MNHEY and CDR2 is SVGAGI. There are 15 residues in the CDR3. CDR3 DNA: TGTGCCAGCAGTTCACTAGCGGGAGGTAACGGGGAGCTGTTTTTT. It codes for CASSSLAGGNGELFF.

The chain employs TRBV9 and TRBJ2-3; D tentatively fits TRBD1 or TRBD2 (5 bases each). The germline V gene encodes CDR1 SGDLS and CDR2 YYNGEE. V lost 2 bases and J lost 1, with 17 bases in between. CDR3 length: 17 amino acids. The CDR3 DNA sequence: TGTGCCAGCAGCGTCACCGGGACCTCCATCGGCACAGATACGCAGTATTTT. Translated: CASSVTGTSIGTDTQYF.

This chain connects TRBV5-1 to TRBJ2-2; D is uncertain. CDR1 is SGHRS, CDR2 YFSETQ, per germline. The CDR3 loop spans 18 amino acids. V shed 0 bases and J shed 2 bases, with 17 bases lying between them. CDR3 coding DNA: TGCGCCAGCAGCTTGGAAGGGTGGGTAGCTGGAAACACCGGGGAGCTGTTTTTT. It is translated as CASSLEGWVAGNTGELFF.

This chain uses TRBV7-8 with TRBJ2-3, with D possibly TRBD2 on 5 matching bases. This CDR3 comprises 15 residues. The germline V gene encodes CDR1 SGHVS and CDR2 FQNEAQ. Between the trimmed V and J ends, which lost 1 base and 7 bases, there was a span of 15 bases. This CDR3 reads CASSLGRIGLHTQYF. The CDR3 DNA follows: TGTGCCAGCAGCTTAGGGAGGATAGGACTTCATACGCAGTATTTT.

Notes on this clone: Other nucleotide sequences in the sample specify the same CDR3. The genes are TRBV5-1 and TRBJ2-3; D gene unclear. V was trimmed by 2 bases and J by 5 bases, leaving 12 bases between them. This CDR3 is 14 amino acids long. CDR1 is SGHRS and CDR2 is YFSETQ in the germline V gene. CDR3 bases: TGCGCCAGCAGCTTAGTCGGGCCCGGAGATACGCAGTATTTT. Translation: CASSLVGPGDTQYF. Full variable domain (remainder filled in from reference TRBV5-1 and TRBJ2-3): KAGVTQTPRYLIKTRGQQVTLSCSPISGHRSVSWYQQTPGQGLQFLFEYFSETQRNKGNFPGRFSGRQFSNSRSEMNVSTLELGDSALYLCASSLVGPGDTQYFGPGTRLTVL.